The rows below give T cell receptor beta chains drawn from one sample of a study of human T cells and chemical hapten exposure. TCRdb called the RACE reads again in MiXCR, with one record for every CDR3 protein. This table has around 360,000 distinct CDR3 sequences, 6% to 7% appearing once. This specimen consisted of whole blood, obtained in connection with sensitization to the hapten diphenylcyclopropenone (DPC). The receptors here all came from a woman between 18 and 29 years old with alopecia areata. Some clones in this sample may be carry-over from other donors' samples. Both conserved end residues are part of each CDR3. The order of the fields is J gene, clone size, V gene, D gene, CDR3 protein, CDR3 DNA. A D gene is named only where the DNA matches it firmly. A clone size is listed for some rows: how often the clone was seen (once, few, many), or a class if it is expanded.

j_call: TRBJ2-5; clone_size: once; v_call: TRBV4-1; d_call: TRBD1; cdr3_aa: CASSQGVDRARGTQYF; cdr3_nt: TGCGCCAGCAGCCAAGGGGTCGACAGGGCCCGAGGGACCCAGTACTTC
j_call: TRBJ1-1; clone_size: few; v_call: TRBV18; d_call: TRBD1; cdr3_aa: CASVDRAGKSLEAFF; cdr3_nt: TGTGCCAGCGTGGACAGGGCCGGGAAATCACTTGAAGCTTTCTTT
j_call: TRBJ1-3; clone_size: NA; v_call: TRBV20-1; d_call: TRBD1; cdr3_aa: CSARDHRGTSGNTIYF; cdr3_nt: TGCAGTGCTAGAGATCACAGGGGAACTTCTGGAAACACCATATATTTT
j_call: TRBJ2-7; clone_size: many; v_call: TRBV12-3/TRBV12-4; d_call: NA; cdr3_aa: CASSLTEGPKYEQYF; cdr3_nt: TGTGCCAGCAGTTTAACTGAGGGGCCGAAGTACGAGCAGTACTTC
j_call: TRBJ2-1; clone_size: NA; v_call: TRBV10-3; d_call: NA; cdr3_aa: CAISEDQGLYNEQFF; cdr3_nt: TGTGCCATCAGCGAGGATCAGGGCCTCTACAATGAGCAGTTCTTC
j_call: TRBJ1-6; clone_size: many; v_call: TRBV4-1; d_call: TRBD1; cdr3_aa: CASSQVSRQGNTLHF; cdr3_nt: TGCGCCAGCAGCCAAGTTTCTAGACAGGGAAACACCCTCCACTTT
j_call: TRBJ2-5; clone_size: NA; v_call: TRBV7-9; d_call: TRBD1; cdr3_aa: CASSFPWDSQETQYF; cdr3_nt: TGTGCCAGCAGCTTCCCCTGGGACAGCCAAGAGACCCAGTACTTC
j_call: TRBJ2-3; clone_size: many; v_call: TRBV6-2/TRBV6-3; d_call: NA; cdr3_aa: CASSYSGGRDTQYF; cdr3_nt: TGTGCCAGCAGTTACTCCGGGGGCCGAGATACGCAGTATTTT
j_call: TRBJ1-6; clone_size: NA; v_call: TRBV27; d_call: TRBD1; cdr3_aa: CASSLMDRGDSPLHF; cdr3_nt: TGTGCCAGCAGTTTAATGGACAGGGGGGATTCACCCCTCCACTTT
j_call: TRBJ2-1; clone_size: many; v_call: TRBV6-1; d_call: TRBD2; cdr3_aa: CASSHGAGGSPEQFF; cdr3_nt: TGTGCCAGCAGTCATGGAGCGGGGGGTTCCCCTGAGCAGTTCTTC
j_call: TRBJ2-3; clone_size: NA; v_call: TRBV7-2; d_call: NA; cdr3_aa: CASSFSAQDTQYF; cdr3_nt: TGTGCCAGCAGCTTCAGTGCCCAAGATACGCAGTATTTT
j_call: TRBJ2-1; clone_size: few; v_call: TRBV7-2; d_call: NA; cdr3_aa: CASSRDISYNEQFF; cdr3_nt: TGTGCCAGCAGCCGGGACATCTCCTACAATGAGCAGTTCTTC
j_call: TRBJ1-1; clone_size: many; v_call: TRBV18; d_call: NA; cdr3_aa: CASSPTTAWRNTEAFF; cdr3_nt: TGTGCCAGCTCACCAACGACAGCCTGGCGGAACACTGAAGCTTTCTTT
j_call: TRBJ1-4; clone_size: few; v_call: TRBV27; d_call: TRBD1; cdr3_aa: CASSPADRAYEKLFF; cdr3_nt: TGTGCCAGCAGTCCCGCGGACAGGGCCTATGAAAAACTGTTTTTT
j_call: TRBJ2-1; clone_size: many; v_call: TRBV28; d_call: NA; cdr3_aa: CATTLPDRAYNEQFF; cdr3_nt: TGTGCCACCACTTTACCTGACAGAGCCTACAATGAGCAGTTCTTC
j_call: TRBJ2-1; clone_size: few; v_call: TRBV4-3; d_call: TRBD2; cdr3_aa: CASSQDMMGTTYNEQFF; cdr3_nt: TGCGCCAGCAGCCAAGATATGATGGGGACTACCTACAATGAGCAGTTCTTC
j_call: TRBJ1-1; clone_size: NA; v_call: TRBV20-1; d_call: NA; cdr3_aa: CSARGRNTEAFF; cdr3_nt: TGCAGTGCTAGAGGTCGCAACACTGAAGCTTTCTTT
j_call: TRBJ2-7; clone_size: NA; v_call: TRBV9; d_call: NA; cdr3_aa: CASSVDEGYEQYF; cdr3_nt: TGTGCCAGCAGCGTAGACGAGGGTTACGAGCAGTACTTC
j_call: TRBJ2-1; clone_size: few; v_call: TRBV6-2/TRBV6-3; d_call: TRBD2; cdr3_aa: CASSSLAGGLSSYNEQFF; cdr3_nt: TGTGCCAGCAGTTCCCTAGCGGGGGGGCTAAGCTCCTACAATGAGCAGTTCTTC
j_call: TRBJ1-1; clone_size: many; v_call: TRBV6-1; d_call: NA; cdr3_aa: CASSELGGNTEAFF; cdr3_nt: TGTGCCAGCAGTGAGTTGGGGGGAAACACTGAAGCTTTCTTT
j_call: TRBJ2-3; clone_size: NA; v_call: TRBV6-2/TRBV6-3; d_call: TRBD1; cdr3_aa: CASRELRGRTDTQYF; cdr3_nt: TGTGCCAGCAGAGAGCTCAGGGGGCGGACAGATACGCAGTATTTT
j_call: TRBJ2-1; clone_size: NA; v_call: TRBV11-2; d_call: NA; cdr3_aa: CASSPNWGPNEQFF; cdr3_nt: TGTGCCAGCAGCCCTAATTGGGGCCCAAATGAGCAGTTCTTC
j_call: TRBJ1-5; clone_size: few; v_call: TRBV2; d_call: TRBD1; cdr3_aa: CASSGQGVTNQPQHF; cdr3_nt: TGTGCCAGCAGCGGCCAGGGGGTAACCAATCAGCCCCAGCATTTT
j_call: TRBJ2-7; clone_size: many; v_call: TRBV6-5; d_call: NA; cdr3_aa: CASTPGFGEGDYEQYF; cdr3_nt: TGTGCCAGCACACCGGGGTTCGGGGAAGGGGACTACGAGCAGTACTTC
j_call: TRBJ1-4; clone_size: many; v_call: TRBV20-1; d_call: NA; cdr3_aa: CSASMTGLDEKLFF; cdr3_nt: TGCAGTGCTAGTATGACAGGTTTGGATGAAAAACTGTTTTTT
j_call: TRBJ2-3; clone_size: many; v_call: TRBV6-2/TRBV6-3; d_call: NA; cdr3_aa: CASSFTTPDTQYF; cdr3_nt: TGTGCCAGCAGTTTTACTACTCCAGATACGCAGTATTTT
j_call: TRBJ1-1; clone_size: many; v_call: TRBV11-2; d_call: NA; cdr3_aa: CASSFPKFANTEAFF; cdr3_nt: TGTGCCAGCAGCTTTCCGAAGTTTGCTAACACTGAAGCTTTCTTT
j_call: TRBJ2-6; clone_size: NA; v_call: TRBV3-1; d_call: NA; cdr3_aa: CASSQDYGPTSSGANVLTF; cdr3_nt: TGTGCCAGCAGCCAGGACTATGGACCCACTAGCTCTGGGGCCAACGTCCTGACTTTC
j_call: TRBJ1-1; clone_size: many; v_call: TRBV4-3; d_call: TRBD1; cdr3_aa: CASSQDDSGGPGVTEAFF; cdr3_nt: TGCGCCAGCAGCCAAGATGACTCAGGGGGCCCCGGAGTCACTGAAGCTTTCTTT
j_call: TRBJ2-7; clone_size: few; v_call: TRBV12-3/TRBV12-4; d_call: NA; cdr3_aa: CASSPSLSILEQYF; cdr3_nt: TGTGCCAGCAGCCCCTCGTTGTCGATTCTCGAGCAGTACTTC
j_call: TRBJ1-2; clone_size: few; v_call: TRBV29-1; d_call: NA; cdr3_aa: CSVEAGNGYTF; cdr3_nt: TGCAGCGTTGAAGCAGGGAATGGCTACACCTTC
j_call: TRBJ1-1; clone_size: many; v_call: TRBV18; d_call: NA; cdr3_aa: CASSPSGGDTEAFF; cdr3_nt: TGTGCCAGTTCACCGTCCGGAGGCGACACTGAAGCTTTCTTT
j_call: TRBJ1-5; clone_size: NA; v_call: TRBV12-3/TRBV12-4; d_call: NA; cdr3_aa: CASSLEVVQPQHF; cdr3_nt: TGTGCCAGCAGTTTGGAGGTGGTTCAGCCCCAGCATTTT
j_call: TRBJ2-2; clone_size: NA; v_call: TRBV6-5; d_call: NA; cdr3_aa: CASSYSAGTDTGELFF; cdr3_nt: TGTGCCAGCAGTTACTCCGCAGGGACGGACACCGGGGAGCTGTTTTTT
j_call: TRBJ1-1; clone_size: few; v_call: TRBV7-8; d_call: TRBD1; cdr3_aa: CASSSRDRGGTEAFF; cdr3_nt: TGTGCCAGCAGCTCCCGGGACAGGGGAGGGACTGAAGCTTTCTTT
j_call: TRBJ1-4; clone_size: NA; v_call: TRBV28; d_call: TRBD1; cdr3_aa: CASSLTGTENEKLFF; cdr3_nt: TGTGCCAGCAGCTTAACCGGGACAGAAAATGAAAAACTGTTTTTT
j_call: TRBJ1-2; clone_size: NA; v_call: TRBV28; d_call: NA; cdr3_aa: CATLAGRGISGYTF; cdr3_nt: TGTGCCACCTTAGCGGGCAGGGGAATTTCTGGCTACACCTTC
j_call: TRBJ2-1; clone_size: many; v_call: TRBV18; d_call: NA; cdr3_aa: CASSPGITYSEQFF; cdr3_nt: TGTGCCAGCTCACCGGGTATTACCTACAGTGAGCAGTTCTTC
j_call: TRBJ1-2; clone_size: many; v_call: TRBV28; d_call: TRBD1; cdr3_aa: CASSHRQGSYGYTF; cdr3_nt: TGTGCCAGCAGCCACAGACAGGGAAGCTATGGCTACACCTTC
j_call: TRBJ2-3; clone_size: NA; v_call: TRBV6-2/TRBV6-3; d_call: NA; cdr3_aa: CASSYSPGGPTDTQYF; cdr3_nt: TGTGCCAGCAGTTACTCCCCCGGGGGGCCCACAGATACGCAGTATTTT
j_call: TRBJ2-4; clone_size: NA; v_call: TRBV6-2/TRBV6-3; d_call: NA; cdr3_aa: CASSYSSGKNIQYF; cdr3_nt: TGTGCCAGCAGTTACTCATCTGGCAAAAACATTCAGTACTTC
j_call: TRBJ1-2; clone_size: NA; v_call: TRBV6-5; d_call: NA; cdr3_aa: CASSYSYLTVGEGYTF; cdr3_nt: TGTGCCAGCAGTTACTCTTATTTGACAGTCGGAGAGGGCTACACCTTC
j_call: TRBJ1-5; clone_size: few; v_call: TRBV2; d_call: NA; cdr3_aa: CASKRRINQPQHF; cdr3_nt: TGTGCCAGCAAAAGGAGGATTAATCAGCCCCAGCATTTT
j_call: TRBJ2-1; clone_size: few; v_call: TRBV10-3; d_call: TRBD1; cdr3_aa: CAISGGSETGDYNEQFF; cdr3_nt: TGTGCCATCAGTGGGGGGTCTGAGACAGGGGACTACAATGAGCAGTTCTTC
j_call: TRBJ1-4; clone_size: NA; v_call: TRBV5-8; d_call: TRBD1; cdr3_aa: CASVRDRGATNEKLFF; cdr3_nt: TGTGCCAGCGTCCGGGACAGGGGGGCAACTAATGAAAAACTGTTTTTT
j_call: TRBJ1-5; clone_size: many; v_call: TRBV24-1; d_call: NA; cdr3_aa: CATSDTGSNQPQHF; cdr3_nt: TGTGCCACCAGTGATACAGGGTCGAATCAGCCCCAGCATTTT